The 27 T cell receptor beta chains below were found in one sample sequenced in a study of cytomegalovirus exposure and HLA in healthy donors. PCR amplification relied on 60 Vbeta primers (plus 13 Jbeta primers). Assay: immunoSEQ multiplex PCR; the TCRdb copy retains only in-frame clones and omits some. The sample records around 53,000 clones, approximately 82% being singletons. Sequencing was done on a sample of PBMCs. Every receptor here comes from a man aged 45-65 years in good health and CMV-seronegative.

The V call is TRBV14, the J call TRBJ1-1; D gene uncertain. Trimming took 2 bases from V and 2 from J, leaving 12 bases between them. The CDR3 contains 15 residues. CDR1 SGHDN and CDR2 FVKESK come from the germline V gene. CDR3 sequence (DNA): TGTGCCAGCAGCCAATTCATCGGGTTTAACACTGAAGCTTTCTTT. Its protein is CASSQFIGFNTEAFF. The full variable domain, in which reference TRBV14 and TRBJ1-1 provide the parts outside the CDR3, is EAGVTQFPSHSVIEKGQTVTLRCDPISGHDNLYWYRRVMGKEIKFLLHFVKESKQDESGMPNNRFLAERTGGTYSTLKVQPAELEDSGVYFCASSQFIGFNTEAFFGQGTRLTVV.

This clone was detected a few times. CDR3 DNA sequence: TGTGCCAGCAGGGGACAGATCATTAACGGCTACACCTTC. The encoded protein is CASRGQIINGYTF. The chain carries TRBV6-5 and TRBJ1-2, with 7 bases aligning to TRBD1. CDR1 is MNHEY, CDR2 SVGAGI, per germline. Germline trimming cut 6 bases from V and 8 bases from J; bases unmatched to any gene: 9. There are 13 residues in the CDR3.

Regarding this clone: Germline and junction disagree at one end, which may indicate a read error. This chain uses TRBV7-8 with TRBJ2-7; TRBD1 agrees at 8 bases. The CDR3 runs to 16 residues. In germline, CDR1 is SGHVS, CDR2 FQNEAQ. The CDR3 sequence: CAGSSPSRQGPHEQYF. The CDR3 region has the DNA TGTGCCGGCAGCTCACCATCACGACAGGGGCCCCACGAGCAGTACTTC.

The chain uses TRBV6-5 and TRBJ2-6; D remains ambiguous. The CDR3 sequence is 14 residues long. V was trimmed by 4 bases and J by 0 bases, leaving 4 bases between them. In germline, CDR1 is MNHEY, CDR2 SVGAGI. The DNA of the CDR3 is TGTGCCAGCAGTTCAGGCTCTGGGGCCAACGTCCTGACTTTC. Protein sequence: CASSSGSGANVLTF.

V usage is TRBV7-6 and J usage is TRBJ1-1; D perhaps matches TRBD1 (5 bases). CDR1 is SGHVS and CDR2 is FNYEAQ in the germline V gene. There are 13 residues in the CDR3. V was pared by 5 bases and J by 3 bases, with 10 bases between. The CDR3 nucleotides read TGTGCCAGCAGCACCCAGGGATACACTGAAGCTTTCTTT. Its translation: CASSTQGYTEAFF.

The gene calls are TRBV6-5 and TRBJ2-2; 8 positions agree with TRBD2. Germline V gene sequence: CDR1 MNHEY, CDR2 SVGAGI. Trimming took 6 bases from V and 4 from J; bases not matched to a gene: 1. The CDR3 contains 13 residues. The CDR3 DNA reads TGTGCCAGCAGCCGGGGGGGCACCGGGGAGCTGTTTTTT. Its protein product is CASSRGGTGELFF.

The J gene is TRBJ1-5, the V gene TRBV7-2; tentative D call: TRBD1 (5 bases). The V end lost 1 base, the J end lost 4 bases, and 14 bases lay between the germline ends. The CDR3 is made up of 16 amino acids. Per the germline V gene, CDR1 is SGHTA and CDR2 is FQGNSA. Written as DNA, the CDR3 is TGTGCCAGCAGCTTAGTGGGTCGCAGGGCTAATCAGCCCCAGCATTTT. This encodes CASSLVGRRANQPQHF.

This rearrangement joins TRBV5-1 to TRBJ1-4; 8 bases match TRBD1. The CDR3 sequence is 15 residues long. After removal of 3 bases from V and 8 bases from J, the junction contained 9 bases not matched to a gene. Germline V gene sequence: CDR1 SGHRS, CDR2 YFSETQ. CDR3 residues: CASSSLQGAQEKLFF. The CDR3 DNA reads as TGCGCCAGCAGCTCACTGCAGGGGGCGCAGGAAAAACTGTTTTTT.

The chain recombines TRBV5-6 with TRBJ2-7, with 10 bases identical to TRBD2. The V segment lost 1 base and the J segment 3 bases; nucleotides outside the gene matches: 10. The germline gives CDR1 SGHDT, CDR2 YYEEEE. This CDR3 has 17 residues. The CDR3 DNA follows: TGTGCCAGCAGCTTGCCGCTAGCGGGGGTCGCCTTCTACGAGCAGTACTTC. It translates to CASSLPLAGVAFYEQYF.

The chain uses TRBV19 and TRBJ1-6; D is perhaps TRBD1 (6 bases). The CDR3 is 16 residues long. Germline V lookup: CDR1 LNHDA, CDR2 SQIVND (reference sequence). The V end was cut by 2 bases, the J end by 7 bases, with 15 bases between. Here the CDR3 reads CASSIPRGAVNSPLHF. The CDR3 region has the DNA TGTGCCAGTAGTATACCTCGGGGGGCTGTGAATTCACCCCTCCACTTT.

The V call is TRBV6-5, the J call TRBJ1-6; TRBD1 matches 7 bases. Germline CDR1 MNHEY, CDR2 SVGAGI. The CDR3 runs 15 residues. V lost 5 bases, J lost 6 bases, and 7 bases stayed unmatched. The CDR3 protein is CASSRTRDSNSPLHF. CDR3 sequence (DNA): TGTGCCAGCAGTCGTACCCGGGACAGTAATTCACCCCTCCACTTT.

This clone was counted a few times. V usage is TRBV5-4 and J usage is TRBJ1-5; D is unclear. This CDR3 is 12 amino acids long. The V end was cut by 2 bases, the J end by 7 bases, with 7 bases between. Germline V CDR1 and CDR2: SGHNT, YYREEE (reference sequence). The DNA for the CDR3 is TGTGCCAGCAGCTTCCCGGGACAGCCCCAGCATTTT. Its protein product is CASSFPGQPQHF.

This clone has more than one count but fewer than ten. The chain employs TRBV5-1 and TRBJ1-1; 7 bases are shared with TRBD1. CDR1 SGHRS and CDR2 YFSETQ come from the germline V gene. The CDR3 consists of 14 residues. Trimming removed 1 base from V and 3 bases from J; junction bases left unmatched: 3. CDR3 residues: CASSLRQGDTEAFF. CDR3 coding DNA: TGCGCCAGCAGCTTGAGACAGGGTGACACTGAAGCTTTCTTT.

The rearrangement links TRBV15 to TRBJ2-6, with D perhaps matching TRBD2 (5 bases). Trimming left V 0 bases short and J 4 bases short, with 10 bases between. The germline V gene has CDR1 LNHNV and CDR2 YYDKDF (reference sequence). This CDR3 is built from 16 residues. The CDR3 loop is CATSRDPRAGANVLTF. CDR3 DNA: TGTGCCACCAGCAGAGATCCGAGGGCCGGGGCCAACGTCCTGACTTTC.

The V and J genes are TRBV6-1 and TRBJ1-6; 7 bases are shared with TRBD1. The CDR3 consists of 13 residues. The J segment lost 6 bases and the V segment lost 7 bases, leaving 3 bases of the junction unmatched. Germline V CDR1 and CDR2: MNHNS, SASEGT. The CDR3 loop is CASTGQPNSPLHF. The DNA of the CDR3 is TGTGCCAGCACGGGACAGCCTAATTCACCCCTCCACTTT.

This clone was recorded only once. This chain connects TRBV27 to TRBJ2-7; D is possibly TRBD1 (5 bases). The germline V gene encodes CDR1 MNHEY and CDR2 SMNVEV (reference sequence). The germline V and J ends were trimmed by 3 bases and 3 bases, with 12 bases remaining between them. The CDR3 sequence is 14 residues long. The CDR3 nucleotides read TGTGCCAGCAGTTTTGCCAGGGCCCTCTACGAGCAGTACTTC. It encodes CASSFARALYEQYF.

The rearrangement uses TRBV25-1 and TRBJ1-1; TRBD1 aligns across 10 bases. The CDR3 spans 15 residues. V gave up 3 bases and J gave up 6 bases; unmatched junction bases: 7. Germline CDR1 and CDR2: MGHDK and SYGVNS. CDR3 nucleotides: TGTGCCAGCAGTGACCCCGGGACAGGGGTGGCTGAAGCTTTCTTT. The encoded protein is CASSDPGTGVAEAFF.

J is TRBJ2-1 and V is TRBV2, with 9 bases matching TRBD2. The CDR3 loop spans 15 amino acids. V shed 6 bases and J 5 bases; nucleotides not matched to a gene: 8. CDR1 is SNHLY, CDR2 FYNNEI, per germline. This chain's CDR3 is CASSFSGGQNNEQFF. CDR3 sequence (DNA): TGTGCCAGCAGCTTTAGCGGGGGACAAAACAATGAGCAGTTCTTC.

The rearrangement joins TRBV5-1 to TRBJ2-5; 9 nucleotides align to TRBD2. Unmatched junction bases numbered 5, after V lost 0 bases and J lost 5 bases. The length of the CDR3 is 15 residues. Germline CDR1 is SGHRS and CDR2 is YFSETQ. CDR3 region: CASSLVAGGGETQYF. CDR3 nucleotide sequence: TGCGCCAGCAGCTTGGTTGCGGGGGGGGGCGAGACCCAGTACTTC.

The CDR3 is CASRYRGLNTEAFF. Here the CDR3 DNA reads TGTGCCAGCAGATACAGGGGCCTGAACACTGAAGCTTTCTTT. The chain couples TRBV2 to TRBJ1-1, with 7 bases matching TRBD1. Germline V gene data show CDR1 as SNHLY and CDR2 as FYNNEI. The CDR3 runs 14 residues. The V and J ends lost 6 bases and 0 bases, in that order; junction bases with no gene match: 4.

This clone was seen more than once but under ten times. The chain carries TRBV6-1 and TRBJ2-5; 15 nucleotides match TRBD2. The CDR3 is 17 amino acids. Unmatched junction bases numbered 5, after V lost 2 bases and J lost 4 bases. Germline V gene data show CDR1 as MNHNS and CDR2 as SASEGT. The CDR3 spells CASSEKGTSGGLETQYF. The DNA for the CDR3 is TGTGCCAGCAGTGAAAAAGGGACTAGCGGGGGGTTAGAGACCCAGTACTTC.

This chain links TRBV7-6 with TRBJ2-2; D gene ambiguous. The CDR3 runs to 13 residues. Germline CDR1 is SGHVS and CDR2 is FNYEAQ. V dropped 3 bases and J dropped 5 bases, with 7 bases sitting between them. This chain's CDR3 is CASSFGRTGELFF. CDR3 sequence (DNA): TGTGCCAGCAGCTTCGGCAGGACCGGGGAGCTGTTTTTT.

V and J are TRBV6-6 and TRBJ2-2, with TRBD1 as a possible D gene (6 bases). The germline CDR1 and CDR2 sequences are MNHNY and SVGAGI (reference sequence). Deletions cut 5 bases from V and 6 bases from J, with 7 bases between. This CDR3 is 12 amino acids long. The CDR3, as DNA: TGTGCCAGCAGTGAGGGGGCCGGGGAGCTGTTTTTT. Its translation is CASSEGAGELFF.

The chain joins TRBV29-1 to TRBJ2-7, with 8 bases that match TRBD1. Germline assignment: CDR1 SQVTM and CDR2 ANQGSEA. Trimming removed 5 bases from V and 5 bases from J; junction bases left unmatched: 11. The CDR3 loop spans 14 amino acids. The CDR3 here is CSVPRQGSVNEQYF. CDR3 nucleotide sequence: TGCAGCGTTCCCCGACAGGGGAGTGTCAACGAGCAGTACTTC.

The gene calls are TRBV27 and TRBJ2-2; tentatively, D is TRBD2 (6 bases). The V and J ends lost 6 bases and 4 bases respectively, with 15 bases between them. CDR1 and CDR2 from the germline V gene are MNHEY and SMNVEV (reference sequence). There are 15 residues in the CDR3. The CDR3 sequence: CASSDLGGRTGELFF. DNA for the CDR3: TGTGCCAGCAGCGACTTAGGAGGGCGCACCGGGGAGCTGTTTTTT.

CDR3 region: CASSLEGGPATGGYTF. CDR3 in DNA: TGTGCCAGCAGCTTAGAGGGGGGGCCCGCAACTGGTGGCTACACCTTC. This chain uses TRBV7-3 with TRBJ1-2; tentative D call: TRBD1 (6 bases). Trimming left V 2 bases short and J 7 bases short, with 20 bases between. There are 16 residues in the CDR3. The germline gives CDR1 SGHTA, CDR2 FQGTGA.

This chain connects TRBV5-1 to TRBJ2-1; D is perhaps TRBD2 (7 bases). Germline CDR1 is SGHRS and CDR2 is YFSETQ. There are 16 residues in the CDR3. With 4 bases removed from V and 7 bases from J, the gap between germline ends came to 21 bases. This CDR3 is CASSGRGGASVNEQFF. CDR3 DNA: TGCGCCAGCAGCGGGAGAGGGGGGGCAAGTGTTAATGAGCAGTTCTTC.